The 19 T cell receptor beta chains in this list originate from one sample, sequenced in a study of T cells in Graves' hyperthyroidism and ophthalmopathy. What was amplified from RNA transcripts were TCR beta CDR3 regions. An initial round of RT-PCR targeting the TCR CDR3 relied on the HTBI primer set. One entry per CDR3 protein, called by TCRdb with MiXCR from the multiplex PCR reads. Of over 700,000 distinct CDR3 sequences in the sample, 38% were seen once. Sequenced input: blood. The receptors originated from a man younger than 35 with Graves' hyperthyroidism.

A few counts support this clonotype. V is TRBV9 and J is TRBJ2-2, with 10 bases identical to TRBD1. The germline CDR1 and CDR2 sequences are SGDLS and YYNGEE. This CDR3 spans 16 amino acids. Losses at the gene ends were 4 bases for V and 6 bases for J; bases not matched to a gene: 9. CDR3 coding DNA: TGTGCCAGCAGCCGATCCGGGACAGGGGCGGCCGGGGAGCTGTTTTTT. Its protein is CASSRSGTGAAGELFF.

The sample holds many counts of this clonotype. The J gene is TRBJ1-4, the V gene TRBV7-9; possibly TRBD1 for D (5 bases). The CDR3 runs 15 residues. From germline, CDR1 is SEHNR and CDR2 FQNEAQ (reference sequence). Between the trimmed V and J ends, which lost 2 bases and 7 bases, there was a span of 14 bases. DNA of the CDR3: TGTGCCAGCAGCTTATTTGCCGGGGGAGGTGAAAAACTGTTTTTT. Translation: CASSLFAGGGEKLFF.

This clonotype has a handful of counts. This chain connects TRBV7-9 to TRBJ1-1, with D possibly matching TRBD1 (5 bases). CDR1 SEHNR and CDR2 FQNEAQ come from the germline V gene (reference sequence). Trimming left V 8 bases short and J 6 bases short, with 22 bases between. CDR3 size: 15 residues. The CDR3 nucleotides read TGTGCCAGCCGTGGTGTCGGGGCTAGTTTGGCTGAAGCTTTCTTT. It yields the protein CASRGVGASLAEAFF.

As DNA, the CDR3 is TGTGCCAGCAGCTTAAGCGTCAGACGGGGGGCCGAGCAGTACTTC. Amino acid sequence: CASSLSVRRGAEQYF. J is TRBJ2-7 and V is TRBV7-9; D perhaps matches TRBD2 (7 bases). Germline V gives CDR1 SEHNR, CDR2 FQNEAQ (reference sequence). The CDR3 spans 15 residues. The V gene lost 2 bases and the J gene lost 6 bases, with 17 bases spanning the gap.

On this clonotype itself: At one end the junction does not follow the germline gene, possibly because of a read error. The chain couples TRBV7-3 to TRBJ2-7, with TRBD2 matching over 12 bases. CDR1 and CDR2 (germline): SGHTA, FQGTGA. The CDR3 sequence is 15 residues long. This CDR3 is CASSQPTSGRYEQYF. CDR3 nucleotide sequence: TGCGCCAGCAGCCAACCTACTAGCGGGAGGTACGAGCAGTACTTC.

The sample holds many counts of this clonotype. It may be a read error: a sequence one base away is much more abundant. This chain uses TRBV29-1 with TRBJ2-2; D unclear. The CDR3 is 12 residues long. The germline V gene has CDR1 SQVTM and CDR2 ANQGSEA. Deletions cut 3 bases from V and 1 base from J, with 3 bases between. This chain's CDR3 is CSVERNTGELFF. The CDR3 nucleotides read TGCAGCGTTGAGAGGAACACCGGGGAGCTGTTTTTT.

V and J are TRBV5-6 and TRBJ2-7, with 11 bases identical to TRBD1. J was trimmed by 6 bases and V by 4 bases; bases with no gene match: 6. Per germline, CDR1 SGHDT and CDR2 YYEEEE. There are 14 residues in the CDR3. The CDR3 sequence is CASSRGTGGSEQYF. CDR3 nucleotides: TGTGCCAGCAGCCGTGGGACAGGGGGGAGCGAGCAGTACTTC.

Worth noting for this clonotype: Given a much more abundant clone one base away, this may be a read error. CDR3 in DNA: TGTGCCAGCAGCTTCAACAGGGACCCTGGAAACACCATATATTTT. It encodes CASSFNRDPGNTIYF. This chain joins TRBV7-9 and TRBJ1-3; weak D call: TRBD1 (6 bases). Germline V lookup: CDR1 SEHNR, CDR2 FQNEAQ (reference sequence). The length of the CDR3 is 15 residues. V dropped 3 bases and J dropped 2 bases, with 11 bases sitting between them.

This clonotype was detected many times. The chain uses TRBV15 and TRBJ1-2, with D maybe TRBD1 (6 bases). The CDR3 runs 15 residues. Trimming shortened V by 0 bases and J by 8 bases, and 16 bases separated the two germline ends. Per germline, CDR1 LNHNV and CDR2 YYDKDF (reference sequence). The CDR3 loop is CATSRDSQGRDGYTF. CDR3 nucleotides: TGTGCCACCAGCAGAGATTCCCAGGGGCGCGACGGCTACACCTTC.

The V call is TRBV12-3 or TRBV12-4, the J call TRBJ1-2, with 7 positions matching TRBD1. V was clipped by 0 bases and J by 2 bases; unmatched bases: 6. The CDR3 runs to 16 residues. This CDR3 reads CASSLARDSNNYGYTF. The CDR3 nucleotides read TGTGCCAGCAGTTTAGCCCGGGACAGCAACAACTATGGCTACACCTTC.

The chain employs TRBV15 and TRBJ1-2; TRBD1 is a possible D gene (5 bases). The CDR3 has 13 residues. Germline values: CDR1 LNHNV, CDR2 YYDKDF (reference sequence). V lost 0 bases and J 7 bases, leaving 9 bases between the germline ends. The CDR3 is CATSREGGRGYTF. Here the CDR3 DNA reads TGTGCCACCAGCAGAGAGGGGGGACGTGGCTACACCTTC. The full variable domain, its missing parts supplied by reference TRBV15 and TRBJ1-2, is DAMVIQNPRYQVTQFGKPVTLSCSQTLNHNVMYWYQQKSSQAPKLLFHYYDKDFNNEADTPDNFQSRRPNTSFCFLDIRSPGLGDTAMYLCATSREGGRGYTFGSGTRLTVV.

This clonotype was seen only a few times. V gene TRBV9 combines with J gene TRBJ1-1; D is undetermined. The CDR3 totals 17 residues. Germline V gives CDR1 SGDLS, CDR2 YYNGEE. Trimming took off 0 bases at V and 1 base at J, with 16 bases between the two ends. The DNA of the CDR3 is TGTGCCAGCAGCGTAGCTATGGAGGGCGCAGGGAACACTGAAGCTTTCTTT. It encodes CASSVAMEGAGNTEAFF.

This clonotype was detected many times. The rearrangement uses TRBV7-2 and TRBJ2-7; 7 bases are a match to TRBD1. The V gene's germline CDR1 is SGHTA and CDR2 FQGNSA. V lost 6 bases and J lost 2; bases outside the gene matches: 7. The CDR3 has 14 amino acids. CDR3 DNA sequence: TGTGCCAGCAGGGCCGGGACAGCTCCCTACGAGCAGTACTTC. Residues: CASRAGTAPYEQYF.

This clonotype was recorded a few times. V is TRBV7-9 and J is TRBJ2-2; 10 bases line up with TRBD1. From germline, CDR1 is SEHNR and CDR2 FQNEAQ (reference sequence). V lost 4 bases to trimming and J lost 4 bases; unmatched junction nucleotides: 9. This CDR3 comprises 17 residues. The CDR3 DNA sequence: TGTGCCAGCAGCTCCCTCCGGGACAGGGGACTCACCGGGGAGCTGTTTTTT. This translates into CASSSLRDRGLTGELFF.

The V call is TRBV7-2, the J call TRBJ2-5; 10 positions match TRBD1. CDR3 length: 16 amino acids. Germline trimming cut 4 bases from V and 4 bases from J; bases unmatched to any gene: 9. In germline, CDR1 is SGHTA, CDR2 FQGNSA. DNA of the CDR3: TGTGCCAGCAGCTCAGGCGGGACAGGGGAGAGAGAGACCCAGTACTTC. This encodes CASSSGGTGERETQYF.

This clonotype has a handful of counts. The V gene is TRBV10-3, the J gene TRBJ2-7; D is ambiguous. The germline V gene has CDR1 ENHRY and CDR2 SYGVKD. The CDR3 loop spans 11 amino acids. V shed 10 bases and J shed 4 bases, with 11 bases lying between them. CDR3 sequence reads: CATQKEYEQYF. In DNA, the CDR3 is TGTGCCACCCAGAAAGAATACGAGCAGTACTTC.

A word on this clonotype: Germline and junction disagree at one end, which may indicate a read error. The chain couples TRBV15 to TRBJ1-3; no firm D call. This CDR3 is built from 12 residues. Germline lookup yields CDR1 LNHNV and CDR2 YYDKDF (reference sequence). CDR3 loop: CATSRDSWTIHF. Here the CDR3 DNA reads TGTGCCACCAGCAGAGATTCGTGGACCATACATTTT.

CDR3 DNA sequence: TGTGCCAGCAGCCCAAAAGCGAGGATTTACGAGCAGTACTTC. Its protein product is CASSPKARIYEQYF. This chain connects TRBV14 to TRBJ2-7; D is unclear. Trimming shortened V by 4 bases and J by 4 bases, and 14 bases separated the two germline ends. Germline V gene data show CDR1 as SGHDN and CDR2 as FVKESK. The CDR3 covers 14 residues.

The J gene is TRBJ2-7, the V gene TRBV7-9, with 9 positions matching TRBD1. The CDR3 runs 17 residues. Germline values: CDR1 SEHNR, CDR2 FQNEAQ (reference sequence). V was clipped by 6 bases and J by 5 bases; unmatched bases: 17. DNA for the CDR3: TGTGCCAGCAGTTTATCGATCCCCGGGACAGGGCATCACGAGCAGTACTTC. Its translation: CASSLSIPGTGHHEQYF.